This passage covers 7 T cell receptor beta chains from one sample sequenced in a study of shared clonotypes between healthy human individuals. The table came from immunoSEQ multiplex PCR; TCRdb's copy has only in-frame clones and leaves some out. The top ten clones hold approximately 0.35% of a sample with roughly 2,500,000 clones, 93% of them seen once. Specimen: naive CD4+ T cells from PBMCs. The subset: CD45RA+ positively selected. The source of these receptors is a man aged 18 to 29 in good health. Some clones in this sample may be carry-over from other donors' samples.

The rearrangement joins TRBV7-9 to TRBJ1-6; D unresolved. CDR3 size: 15 residues. Germline lookup yields CDR1 SEHNR and CDR2 FQNEAQ (reference sequence). The V and J ends lost 1 base and 9 bases respectively, with 13 bases between them. The CDR3 sequence: CASSLDVGAVSPLHF. The CDR3 bases are TGTGCCAGCAGCTTAGATGTGGGTGCCGTTTCACCCCTCCACTTT.

The V gene is TRBV9, the J gene TRBJ2-1; TRBD2 aligns across 8 bases. With V trimmed by 0 bases and J by 9 bases, 8 bases remained unmatched. From germline, CDR1 is SGDLS and CDR2 YYNGEE. The CDR3 totals 15 residues. As DNA, the CDR3 is TGTGCCAGCAGCGTAGCTCTGGCTCGGGGGGGTGAGCAGTTCTTC. Translating it yields CASSVALARGGEQFF.

This sequence joins TRBV4-1 and TRBJ2-1; D unresolved. The CDR3 runs 17 residues. Germline lookup yields CDR1 MGHRA and CDR2 YSYEKL. With 4 bases removed from V and 0 bases from J, the gap between germline ends came to 16 bases. The CDR3 DNA follows: TGCGCCAGCAGCCCATGGCGATTAGGAAGCTCCTACAATGAGCAGTTCTTC. As protein: CASSPWRLGSSYNEQFF.

The chain couples TRBV30 to TRBJ2-1; D is uncertain. Germline values: CDR1 GTSNPN, CDR2 SVGIG (reference sequence). With 4 bases removed from V and 5 bases from J, the gap between germline ends came to 9 bases. The CDR3 loop spans 12 amino acids. CDR3 region: CAWNQLDNEQFF. The CDR3 nucleotides read TGTGCCTGGAATCAACTCGACAATGAGCAGTTCTTC.

The rearrangement joins TRBV9 to TRBJ2-1; TRBD1 aligns across 10 bases. The V and J ends lost 2 bases and 3 bases, in that order; junction bases with no gene match: 5. CDR3 length: 16 residues. The V gene's germline CDR1 is SGDLS and CDR2 YYNGEE. In nucleotides, the CDR3 is TGTGCCAGCAGCGTCCAAGGACAGGGGGGCTACAATGAGCAGTTCTTC. Translating it yields CASSVQGQGGYNEQFF.

This clone has just one count. The genes are TRBV19 and TRBJ1-2; 12 positions agree with TRBD1. The CDR3 loop spans 16 amino acids. Trimming at V came to 5 bases and at J to 0 bases, leaving 4 bases not matched to a gene. Germline loops: CDR1 LNHDA, CDR2 SQIVND (reference sequence). The DNA for the CDR3 is TGTGCCAGTAGTCCGGGACAGGGGGCACCTAACTATGGCTACACCTTC. As protein: CASSPGQGAPNYGYTF.

On this clone: Within the sample, other DNA sequences also encode this same CDR3. This rearrangement joins TRBV18 to TRBJ1-5, with D unclear. The CDR3 sequence is 13 residues long. V was clipped by 2 bases and J by 4 bases, with 6 bases between them. CDR1 KGHSH and CDR2 LQKENI come from the germline V gene. The CDR3 DNA is TGTGCCAGCTCACCAGGGTTGAATCAGCCCCAGCATTTT. As protein: CASSPGLNQPQHF.